A selection of T cell receptor beta chains follows, all from one sample in a study of blood T cell repertoires in COVID-19. This table comes from immunoSEQ multiplex PCR, and its TCRdb copy is limited to in-frame clones, with some not included. The sample has a few hundred thousand clones, roughly 83% seen once. The sequencing input was peripheral blood. These receptor sequences come from a man older than 75 with acute or convalescent COVID-19. The conserved cysteine and the conserved F or W are not part of the CDR3 here.

v_gene: TRBV6-2/TRBV6-3; j_gene: TRBJ1-2; CDR3aa: ASSYLGGINYGYT
v_gene: TRBV5-1; j_gene: TRBJ2-1; CDR3aa: ASTQTALAGGPPYNEQF
v_gene: TRBV6-5; j_gene: TRBJ2-5; CDR3aa: ASRLAGMETQY
v_gene: TRBV10-1; j_gene: TRBJ1-5; CDR3aa: ASSVGGNNQPQH
v_gene: TRBV21-1; j_gene: TRBJ1-1; CDR3aa: ARVGTAHNTEAF
v_gene: TRBV5-8; j_gene: TRBJ2-1; CDR3aa: ASSQGTSGYFIGQF
v_gene: TRBV10-3; j_gene: TRBJ2-2; CDR3aa: AISGGTSGRNAGELF
v_gene: TRBV27; j_gene: TRBJ2-7; CDR3aa: ASKPSGGLEQY
v_gene: TRBV6-5; j_gene: TRBJ2-2; CDR3aa: ASRPAGGNTGELF
v_gene: TRBV4-1; j_gene: TRBJ2-7; CDR3aa: ASSQDDGRMDEQY
v_gene: TRBV9; j_gene: TRBJ1-3; CDR3aa: ASRSSGNTIY
v_gene: TRBV15; j_gene: TRBJ1-3; CDR3aa: ATSRLGASSSGNTIY
v_gene: TRBV28; j_gene: TRBJ2-1; CDR3aa: ASYSFNEQF
v_gene: TRBV2; j_gene: TRBJ2-7; CDR3aa: ASSGDRSYEQY
v_gene: TRBV6-5; j_gene: TRBJ2-7; CDR3aa: ASSSRDRVDEQY
v_gene: TRBV5-1; j_gene: TRBJ2-5; CDR3aa: ASSLMSGNRETQY
v_gene: TRBV11-1; j_gene: TRBJ1-4; CDR3aa: ASSPGQGTTNEKLF
v_gene: TRBV6-5; j_gene: TRBJ1-2; CDR3aa: ASSYQGDRTPLGYT
v_gene: TRBV3-1/TRBV3-2; j_gene: TRBJ2-7; CDR3aa: ASSQVSRGTYEQY
v_gene: TRBV29-1; j_gene: TRBJ2-7; CDR3aa: SVVWDSLSSYEQY
v_gene: TRBV19; j_gene: TRBJ2-1; CDR3aa: ATRTSGANEQF
v_gene: TRBV6-2/TRBV6-3; j_gene: TRBJ1-5; CDR3aa: ASSYFGTGGSNQPQH
v_gene: TRBV6-5; j_gene: TRBJ1-5; CDR3aa: ASSYYSGQPQH
v_gene: TRBV28; j_gene: TRBJ2-6; CDR3aa: ASTDPQGTGYSGANVLT